The rows below give T cell receptor beta chains drawn from one sample of a study of CD8 T cells in ankylosing spondylitis. TCRdb itself ran the 5' RACE reads through MiXCR, one entry per CDR3 protein. This sample has 130,000 to 150,000 distinct CDR3 sequences, with roughly 8% found just once. The specimen was synovial fluid, either unsorted or a sorted T cell fraction (not recorded which). These receptors were collected from a male donor with ankylosing spondylitis. The CDR3 runs from the conserved cysteine through the conserved F or W. The order of the fields is CDR3 protein, CDR3 DNA, clone size, D gene, J gene, V gene. A D gene is named only where the DNA matches it firmly. The size field is filled for only some rows; it gives once, few, many or a size class.

cdr3_aa: CASSRGASRGTEAFF
cdr3_nt: TGTGCCAGCTCACGAGGAGCAAGCAGGGGAACTGAAGCTTTCTTT
clone_size: many
d_call: .
j_call: TRBJ1-1
v_call: TRBV18

cdr3_aa: CASLINENYGYTF
cdr3_nt: TGTGCCAGCCTCATCAACGAGAACTATGGCTACACCTTC
clone_size: few
d_call: .
j_call: TRBJ1-2
v_call: TRBV5-6

cdr3_aa: CASSVVPGEGTQYF
cdr3_nt: TGTGCCAGCAGCGTAGTGCCAGGGGAAGGGACCCAGTACTTC
clone_size: .
d_call: .
j_call: TRBJ2-5
v_call: TRBV9

cdr3_aa: CASSRLGETQYF
cdr3_nt: TGCGCCAGCAGCAGGTTGGGCGAGACCCAGTACTTC
clone_size: many
d_call: .
j_call: TRBJ2-5
v_call: TRBV4-1

cdr3_aa: CASSTGQGVGYTF
cdr3_nt: TGTGCCAGCAGTACGGGACAGGGAGTAGGCTACACCTTC
clone_size: few
d_call: TRBD1
j_call: TRBJ1-2
v_call: TRBV12-3/TRBV12-4

cdr3_aa: CASRSWGDTEAFF
cdr3_nt: TGTGCCAGCAGAAGTTGGGGAGACACTGAAGCTTTCTTT
clone_size: .
d_call: .
j_call: TRBJ1-1
v_call: TRBV25-1

cdr3_aa: CSALRQDDNSPLHF
cdr3_nt: TGCAGTGCCCTCCGACAGGACGATAATTCACCCCTCCACTTT
clone_size: many
d_call: .
j_call: TRBJ1-6
v_call: TRBV20-1

cdr3_aa: CASSLVRLSEQFF
cdr3_nt: TGTGCCAGCAGCTTAGTACGGCTCAGTGAGCAGTTCTTC
clone_size: .
d_call: .
j_call: TRBJ2-1
v_call: TRBV7-2

cdr3_aa: CASSLDFTDTQYF
cdr3_nt: TGTGCCAGCAGCTTAGATTTCACAGATACGCAGTATTTT
clone_size: many
d_call: .
j_call: TRBJ2-3
v_call: TRBV7-9

cdr3_aa: CASSRSLPYEQYF
cdr3_nt: TGTGCCAGCAGCCGATCCCTTCCGTACGAGCAGTACTTC
clone_size: few
d_call: .
j_call: TRBJ2-7
v_call: TRBV14

cdr3_aa: CASSRGTSGLYEQYF
cdr3_nt: TGTGCCAGCAGCCGAGGGACTAGCGGACTCTACGAGCAGTACTTC
clone_size: .
d_call: TRBD2
j_call: TRBJ2-7
v_call: TRBV14

cdr3_aa: CASSEEVQGQQYF
cdr3_nt: TGTGCCAGCAGTGAAGAGGTTCAGGGACAGCAGTATTTT
clone_size: many
d_call: .
j_call: TRBJ2-3
v_call: TRBV2

cdr3_aa: CASSFPGLGDIQYF
cdr3_nt: TGTGCCAGCAGTTTCCCGGGGCTCGGGGACATTCAGTACTTC
clone_size: few
d_call: .
j_call: TRBJ2-4
v_call: TRBV28

cdr3_aa: CASSLLGQGSQFF
cdr3_nt: TGTGCCAGCAGTCTTCTGGGACAGGGGAGTCAGTTCTTC
clone_size: few
d_call: TRBD1
j_call: TRBJ2-1
v_call: TRBV6-1

cdr3_aa: CASSHLVGGGSYEQYF
cdr3_nt: TGCGCCAGCAGCCACCTGGTCGGGGGAGGCTCCTACGAGCAGTACTTC
clone_size: .
d_call: .
j_call: TRBJ2-7
v_call: TRBV4-3

cdr3_aa: CASSLVSGGRDTF
cdr3_nt: TGTGCCAGCAGCTTAGTATCGGGGGGAAGGGACACCTTC
clone_size: few
d_call: .
j_call: TRBJ1-2
v_call: TRBV7-2

cdr3_aa: CASSQAQGPLYF
cdr3_nt: TGTGCCAGCAGCCAGGCCCAGGGACCCCTTTACTTC
clone_size: medium-sized
d_call: .
j_call: TRBJ2-5
v_call: TRBV7-2

cdr3_aa: CASSLTSVDTQYF
cdr3_nt: TGTGCCAGCAGCCTTACCAGCGTGGATACGCAGTATTTT
clone_size: few
d_call: .
j_call: TRBJ2-3
v_call: TRBV7-3

cdr3_aa: CASSQSPGRVSEAFF
cdr3_nt: TGTGCCAGCAGCCAGAGCCCGGGCAGGGTGTCTGAAGCTTTCTTT
clone_size: few
d_call: .
j_call: TRBJ1-1
v_call: TRBV11-2

cdr3_aa: CSARNPRDSDPRTEAFF
cdr3_nt: TGCAGTGCTAGAAACCCCAGGGATTCGGACCCCAGAACTGAAGCTTTCTTT
clone_size: few
d_call: .
j_call: TRBJ1-1
v_call: TRBV20-1

cdr3_aa: CSAGERLYEQYF
cdr3_nt: TGCAGTGCTGGGGAGCGACTCTACGAGCAGTACTTC
clone_size: few
d_call: .
j_call: TRBJ2-7
v_call: TRBV20-1

cdr3_aa: CASSFGDRGTEQYF
cdr3_nt: TGTGCCAGCAGTTTTGGGGACAGGGGAACCGAGCAGTACTTC
clone_size: medium-sized
d_call: TRBD1
j_call: TRBJ2-7
v_call: TRBV12-3/TRBV12-4

cdr3_aa: CASSRGAGAEAFF
cdr3_nt: TGTGCCAGCAGTAGGGGCGCAGGCGCTGAAGCTTTCTTT
clone_size: many
d_call: .
j_call: TRBJ1-1
v_call: TRBV6-1

cdr3_aa: CASSVDPQRGEQYF
cdr3_nt: TGTGCCAGCAGCGTAGATCCCCAGAGGGGCGAGCAGTACTTC
clone_size: many
d_call: .
j_call: TRBJ2-7
v_call: TRBV9

cdr3_aa: CAWQDYNEQFF
cdr3_nt: TGTGCCTGGCAGGACTACAATGAGCAGTTCTTC
clone_size: few
d_call: .
j_call: TRBJ2-1
v_call: TRBV30

cdr3_aa: CASSEIGPDTQYF
cdr3_nt: TGTGCCAGCAGTGAAATAGGCCCAGATACGCAGTATTTT
clone_size: .
d_call: .
j_call: TRBJ2-3
v_call: TRBV2

cdr3_aa: CASSQVLNQPQHF
cdr3_nt: TGTGCCAGCAGCCAAGTTCTAAATCAGCCCCAGCATTTT
clone_size: many
d_call: .
j_call: TRBJ1-5
v_call: TRBV4-2

cdr3_aa: CASWDRDTDTQYF
cdr3_nt: TGTGCCAGTTGGGACAGAGACACAGATACGCAGTATTTT
clone_size: few
d_call: TRBD1
j_call: TRBJ2-3
v_call: TRBV12-3/TRBV12-4